This TCR beta chain was sequenced during a study of T cell responses to AZD1222 COVID-19 vaccine. As to this clone: The target antigen is unknown.

From germline, CDR1 is SGHAT and CDR2 FQNNGV. The junction had 3 bases not matched to a gene; V was cut back by 6 bases and J by 5 bases. The CDR3 extends over 13 amino acids. Notes on the study in general: The study reported that nearly half of spike-specific TCRs target unmutated variant regions.

Some clones are missing from TCRdb's copy, which holds only in-frame ones; the method was immunoSEQ multiplex PCR. Of about 110,000 clones listed, 85% to 90% are singletons. The rearrangement uses TRBV11-2 and TRBJ1-1, with TRBD1 matching over 10 bases. The clonotype originates from an adult in good health. Sequencing used peripheral blood, obtained on day 0 of AZD1222 vaccination. This CDR3 reads CASSSDRGTEAFF. CDR3 in DNA: TGTGCCAGCAGTTCGGACAGGGGGACTGAAGCTTTCTTT.